This TCR beta chain was sequenced during a study of cytomegalovirus exposure and HLA in healthy donors. Both 60 Vbeta primers and 13 Jbeta primers went into the PCR. Profiled with immunoSEQ multiplex PCR; TCRdb holds only in-frame clones, not every one. Among 100,000 to 150,000 clones, roughly 80% were seen once, and the ten largest hold more than 3%. The germline gives CDR1 SGHTA, CDR2 FQGNSA. The CDR3 has 12 residues. The junction had 7 bases not matched to a gene; V was cut back by 5 bases and J by 12 bases. The sample comprised PBMCs. This TCR derives from a young man in good health and CMV-seropositive. V and J are TRBV7-2 and TRBJ2-1; 7 bases map to TRBD1. The CDR3 nucleotides are TGTGCCAGCAGCCAGACAGGGTGGGGGCAGTTCTTC. This sequence encodes CASSQTGWGQFF.